Listed below are T cell receptor beta chains from one sample, sequenced in a study of T cells and copy number aberrations in small-cell lung cancer. Here immunoSEQ multiplex PCR was the method, and the copy in TCRdb shows in-frame clones only, minus some. The sample lists several thousand clones; around 76% were seen once. What was sequenced was tumor tissue. The receptor set was obtained from a man aged 45 to 65 with small cell lung cancer. CDR3s include the opening cysteine and the closing phenylalanine or tryptophan. A D gene is named only where the DNA matches it firmly. Clone size is given for some rows only: seen once, a few or many times, or a class if the clone is expanded.

TRBD1	once	TRBV6-5	TRBJ2-5	TGTGCCAGCAGTTACGGGACAGGGGAGCGAGGAGAGACCCAGTACTTC	CASSYGTGERGETQYF
.	few	TRBV5-5	TRBJ2-3	TGTGCCAGCAGCTTGACGGACAGCCAGGATACGCAGTATTTT	CASSLTDSQDTQYF
.	.	TRBV19	TRBJ2-1	TGTGCCAGTAGTCTTAGGGGAGGCCCTAATGAGCAGTTCTTC	CASSLRGGPNEQFF
.	.	TRBV9	TRBJ2-2	TGTGCCAGCAGCGTACAGGGAGGGGAGCTGTTTTTT	CASSVQGGELFF
TRBD2	.	TRBV6-5	TRBJ2-7	TGTGCCAGCAAACTAGCGGAAGCCTACGAGCAGTACTTC	CASKLAEAYEQYF
.	.	TRBV18	TRBJ2-3	TGTGCCAGCTCACGCGGAGCTGATACGCAGTATTTT	CASSRGADTQYF
.	once	TRBV9	TRBJ2-7	TGTGCCAGCAGCGTTGGGGGAATCATCGACGAGCAGTACTTC	CASSVGGIIDEQYF
TRBD1	medium-sized	TRBV7-9	TRBJ2-5	TGTGCCAGCAGAGTCTCGACAGGGATAGAGACCCAGTACTTC	CASRVSTGIETQYF
.	.	TRBV5-6	TRBJ1-5	TGTGCCAGCAGCTTGGCCGGCTCGAGTAAGCCCCAGCATTTT	CASSLAGSSKPQHF
TRBD2	.	TRBV30	TRBJ2-1	TGTGCCTGGAGTAGCGGGATCTACAATGAGCAGTTCTTC	CAWSSGIYNEQFF
.	.	TRBV19	TRBJ1-5	TGTGCCAGTAGTAGGCAGGGGTATCAGCCCCAGCATTTT	CASSRQGYQPQHF
.	once	TRBV19	TRBJ2-7	TGTGCCAGTAGTATAGCGCGACAGGGAGGCTACGAGCAGTACTTC	CASSIARQGGYEQYF
.	.	TRBV10-3	TRBJ2-7	TGTGCCATCAGTGACAGACAATACGAGCAGTACTTC	CAISDRQYEQYF
.	.	TRBV7-4	TRBJ2-3	TGTGCCAGCAGCTCGGTTAGCTTGGAAGATACGCAGTATTTT	CASSSVSLEDTQYF
.	.	TRBV9	TRBJ2-3	TGTGCCAGCAGCGGCAACACAGATACGCAGTATTTT	CASSGNTDTQYF
.	.	TRBV15	TRBJ2-4	TGTGCCACCAGCAGAGATCTTTTAGCCAAAAACATTCAGTACTTC	CATSRDLLAKNIQYF
.	once	TRBV11-2	TRBJ2-7	TGTGCCAGCAGCTTATCTTGGAGGACCCCCGGGTCGCAGTACTTC	CASSLSWRTPGSQYF
.	few	TRBV30	TRBJ2-2	TGTGCCTGGAGGCGTATTGGGACTGAGAACACCGGGGAGCTGTTTTTT	CAWRRIGTENTGELFF
.	once	TRBV6-1	TRBJ2-7	TGTGCCAGCAGTGGACTGAGAGACAGGATCTCCTACGAGCAGTACTTC	CASSGLRDRISYEQYF
.	few	TRBV29-1	TRBJ2-1	TGCAGCGTTGCCTACAATGAGCAGTTCTTC	CSVAYNEQFF
.	.	TRBV27	TRBJ2-1	TGTGCCAGCAACGTCGGGGCAGGGAATGAGCAGTTCTTC	CASNVGAGNEQFF
.	once	TRBV6-5	TRBJ2-5	TGTGCCAGCAGTTACTCTTTTAAGGTTGAAGAGACCCAGTACTTC	CASSYSFKVEETQYF
TRBD2	once	TRBV30	TRBJ2-7	TGTGCCTGGCGCCGGGACTATTCCTACGAGCAGTACTTC	CAWRRDYSYEQYF
.	.	TRBV27	TRBJ1-1	TGTGCCAGCAGCCAGGGGCGGGGGACTGAAGCTTTCTTT	CASSQGRGTEAFF
TRBD2	.	TRBV7-2	TRBJ2-3	TGTGCCAGCAGCTTAGTTGGTCTAGCGGCCTCCTCAGGGGATACGCAGTATTTT	CASSLVGLAASSGDTQYF
TRBD1	.	TRBV19	TRBJ2-5	TGTGCCAGTAGTATAGCAGGGGGCTTTAAAGAGACCCAGTACTTC	CASSIAGGFKETQYF
.	.	TRBV29-1	TRBJ2-3	TGCAGCGTTGAAGTACGTTTCACAGATACGCAGTATTTT	CSVEVRFTDTQYF
.	.	TRBV2	TRBJ2-7	TGTGCCAGCCAAGCGACTTCCTACGAGCAGTACTTC	CASQATSYEQYF
TRBD1	.	TRBV6-1	TRBJ2-7	TGTGCCAGCAGTGAAGCGGACAGGGCGGCCTACGAGCAGTACTTC	CASSEADRAAYEQYF
.	.	TRBV7-9	TRBJ1-2	TGTGCCAGCAGTCCCGACTCAAGCTATGGCTACACCTTC	CASSPDSSYGYTF
TRBD2	.	TRBV6-1	TRBJ2-7	TGTGCCAGCAGTGTTAGCGGGGGGTTAACCTACGAGCAGTACTTC	CASSVSGGLTYEQYF